The rows below give T cell receptor beta chains drawn from one sample of a study of blood T cell repertoires in COVID-19. Produced via immunoSEQ multiplex PCR; TCRdb's table is partial and in-frame only. Of roughly 300,000 clones in the sample, approximately 90% were seen once. Material: PBMCs or T cells enriched from blood (not recorded which). All receptors come from a woman under 40 who had recovered from COVID-19. CDR3s include the opening cysteine and the closing phenylalanine or tryptophan. D genes are given only for firm matches. Rows may omit the clone size; those that give it use once, few, many or a size class.

clone_size j_call v_call d_call cdr3_aa cdr3_nt
few TRBJ1-2 TRBV6-5 - CASSRRTENYGYTF TGTGCCAGCAGCCGCCGGACAGAGAACTATGGCTACACCTTC
- TRBJ2-3 TRBV7-8 TRBD2 CASSLVAVAGGPAPSDTQYF TGTGCCAGCAGCTTAGTCGCGGTAGCGGGGGGACCGGCACCCTCGGATACGCAGTATTTT
- TRBJ2-7 TRBV5-1 - CASSLVGGGTYEQYF TGCGCCAGCAGCTTGGTCGGAGGAGGGACCTACGAGCAGTACTTC
- TRBJ2-7 TRBV19 TRBD1 CASSLGGQSYEQYF TGTGCCAGTAGTCTTGGGGGACAGAGCTACGAGCAGTACTTC
- TRBJ1-2 TRBV19 - CASSTGMPYGYTF TGTGCCAGTAGTACAGGTATGCCCTATGGCTACACCTTC
- TRBJ1-5 TRBV6-1 - CASSGAGGWGDQPQHF TGTGCCAGCAGTGGAGCCGGGGGTTGGGGGGATCAGCCCCAGCATTTT
- TRBJ1-2 TRBV4-1 - CASSQQGGYGYTF TGCGCCAGCAGCCAACAGGGCGGCTATGGCTACACCTTC
- TRBJ2-7 TRBV13 - CASSLGSYEQYF TGTGCCAGCAGCTTAGGCAGCTACGAGCAGTACTTC
- TRBJ2-5 TRBV5-4 - CASSLEGPQETQYF TGTGCCAGCAGCTTGGAGGGGCCTCAAGAGACCCAGTACTTC
- TRBJ1-5 TRBV19 - CASSPGGHSNQPQHF TGTGCCAGTAGCCCGGGAGGCCATAGCAATCAGCCCCAGCATTTT
- TRBJ2-6 TRBV5-4 - CASSPGLPSGANVLTF TGTGCCAGCAGCCCGGGACTCCCCTCTGGGGCCAACGTCCTGACTTTC
once TRBJ1-1 TRBV20-1 - CSAIYALEAFF TGCAGTGCTATTTATGCACTAGAAGCTTTCTTT
- TRBJ1-1 TRBV5-4 - CASSSQGMNTEAFF TGTGCCAGCAGCTCACAGGGAATGAACACTGAAGCTTTCTTT
- TRBJ2-7 TRBV3-1/TRBV3-2 - CASSHGQGSTYEQYF TGTGCCAGCAGCCATGGCCAGGGGTCGACGTACGAGCAGTACTTC
few TRBJ2-7 TRBV11-1 TRBD1 CASQVRSGQAPYEQYF TGTGCCAGTCAGGTCCGTTCGGGACAGGCCCCCTACGAGCAGTACTTC
few TRBJ1-2 TRBV7-9 - CASSPTLGQNYGYTF TGTGCCAGCAGCCCAACACTGGGGCAGAACTATGGCTACACCTTC
- TRBJ2-2 TRBV18 - CASSPSGTPNTGELFF TGTGCCAGCTCACCCTCCGGGACACCGAACACCGGGGAGCTGTTTTTT
- TRBJ2-5 TRBV5-4 - CASSSPRTAGTQYF TGTGCCAGCAGCTCCCCCCGGACAGCAGGGACCCAGTACTTC
- TRBJ1-2 TRBV5-1 - CASSLGGQNYGYTF TGCGCCAGCAGCTTGGGCGGGCAGAACTATGGCTACACCTTC
once TRBJ1-3 TRBV19 TRBD1 CASSKTGGGGNTIYF TGTGCCAGTAGTAAAACAGGGGGCGGTGGAAACACCATATATTTT
- TRBJ1-5 TRBV6-6 - CASSAPGERNQPQHF TGTGCCAGCAGTGCCCCAGGGGAACGCAATCAGCCCCAGCATTTT
- TRBJ2-2 TRBV7-2 - CASSLEAVVPGELFF TGTGCCAGCAGCTTAGAAGCCGTTGTACCCGGGGAGCTGTTTTTT
- TRBJ2-5 TRBV5-1 TRBD1 CASSWTGGPQETQYF TGCGCCAGCAGCTGGACAGGGGGCCCTCAAGAGACCCAGTACTTC
- TRBJ1-3 TRBV6-1 - CASSEWAVAGNTIYF TGTGCCAGCAGTGAATGGGCAGTCGCTGGAAACACCATATATTTT
- TRBJ1-5 TRBV19 - CASNEVRAQPQHF TGTGCCAGTAACGAAGTCAGGGCTCAGCCCCAGCATTTT
- TRBJ2-5 TRBV5-1 - CASSMGPGSEETQYF TGCGCCAGCAGCATGGGTCCAGGATCCGAAGAGACCCAGTACTTC
- TRBJ1-1 TRBV25-1 - CASSEFSEAFF TGTGCCAGCAGTGAATTTTCGGAAGCTTTCTTT
- TRBJ1-1 TRBV2 TRBD1 CASAGGANTEAFF TGTGCCAGCGCAGGGGGTGCGAACACTGAAGCTTTCTTT
- TRBJ1-5 TRBV7-9 - CASSFAGQPQHF TGTGCCAGCAGCTTCGCGGGGCAGCCCCAGCATTTT
- TRBJ1-1 TRBV7-9 - CASSSGLSARTEAFF TGTGCCAGCAGCTCCGGCCTTTCGGCTAGGACTGAAGCTTTCTTT
- TRBJ1-1 TRBV5-4 - CASSPGPQEGTEAFF TGTGCCAGCAGCCCGGGACCCCAGGAGGGCACTGAAGCTTTCTTT
- TRBJ2-3 TRBV7-9 TRBD2 CASSSRTSGRNTQYF TGTGCCAGCAGCTCCCGGACTAGCGGGAGGAATACGCAGTATTTT
- TRBJ1-1 TRBV5-1 - CASRTGIGNTEAFF TGCGCCAGCCGAACAGGGATTGGGAACACTGAAGCTTTCTTT
- TRBJ1-4 TRBV15 - CATSTDSNEKLFF TGTGCCACCAGTACTGACAGTAATGAAAAACTGTTTTTT
- TRBJ1-3 TRBV7-2 TRBD1 CASSLDPGGTGNTIYF TGTGCCAGCAGCTTAGATCCAGGGGGGACTGGAAACACCATATATTTT
- TRBJ1-5 TRBV7-8 TRBD1 CASSSWTGLKTSNQPQHF TGTGCCAGCAGCTCCTGGACAGGGCTCAAAACTAGCAATCAGCCCCAGCATTTT
- TRBJ1-1 TRBV10-1 TRBD1 CASSGPGTGRLEAFF TGCGCCAGCAGTGGGCCTGGGACAGGCCGACTGGAAGCTTTCTTT
- TRBJ1-2 TRBV6-5 TRBD1 CASKSTGDYGYTF TGTGCCAGCAAGTCGACAGGGGACTATGGCTACACCTTC
- TRBJ1-2 TRBV19 TRBD1 CATSGGSNYGYTF TGTGCCACCTCAGGGGGCTCTAACTATGGCTACACCTTC
- TRBJ1-1 TRBV18 - CASSVTGETEAFF TGTGCCAGCTCAGTAACAGGAGAAACTGAAGCTTTCTTT
- TRBJ1-1 TRBV11-2 - CASSTPRGPRNTEAFF TGTGCCAGCAGCACGCCCAGAGGTCCTCGGAACACTGAAGCTTTCTTT
- TRBJ1-2 TRBV18 - CASSPGGVSNYGYTF TGTGCCAGCTCACCCGGAGGCGTGTCCAACTATGGCTACACCTTC
- TRBJ1-5 TRBV19 - CASSTTPSNQPQHF TGTGCCAGTAGTACCACTCCTTCAAATCAGCCCCAGCATTTT
- TRBJ1-6 TRBV6-2/TRBV6-3 - CASSYRTVIDSPLHF TGTGCCAGCAGTTACCGGACAGTGATTGATTCACCCCTCCACTTT
- TRBJ1-1 TRBV5-1 TRBD1 CASSLVTGVNTEAFF TGCGCCAGCAGCTTGGTTACAGGGGTGAACACTGAAGCTTTCTTT
- TRBJ1-2 TRBV19 TRBD1 CASSIGEQGGHHGYTF TGTGCCAGTAGTATAGGGGAACAGGGGGGCCATCATGGCTACACCTTC
- TRBJ2-2 TRBV3-1/TRBV3-2 TRBD1 CASSQFDRGTGELFF TGTGCCAGCAGCCAATTCGACAGGGGGACCGGGGAGCTGTTTTTT
- TRBJ1-2 TRBV7-8 TRBD1 CASSSDRGLGGVYGYTF TGTGCCAGCAGCTCCGACAGGGGGCTAGGTGGTGTGTATGGCTACACCTTC
few TRBJ1-2 TRBV30 TRBD1 CAFQPGTEYGYTF TGTGCCTTTCAACCCGGGACAGAATATGGCTACACCTTC
- TRBJ1-1 TRBV11-2 - CASSSPFTMDTEAFF TGTGCCAGCAGCTCCCCATTCACTATGGACACTGAAGCTTTCTTT
few TRBJ1-2 TRBV5-8 TRBD1 CASSTRTGGIGYTF TGTGCCAGCAGCACCAGGACAGGGGGCATAGGCTACACCTTC
- TRBJ2-5 TRBV9 - CASSVAPGSGETQYF TGTGCCAGCAGCGTAGCTCCCGGGAGCGGGGAGACCCAGTACTTC
few TRBJ1-1 TRBV19 TRBD1 CASLQGRGTEAFF TGTGCCAGTCTACAGGGGCGAGGCACTGAAGCTTTCTTT
- TRBJ1-1 TRBV9 - CASSVGWGLPAFF TGTGCCAGCAGCGTAGGCTGGGGGCTCCCAGCTTTCTTT
- TRBJ1-2 TRBV20-1 - CSATYSYGYTF TGCAGTGCTACATACAGCTATGGCTACACCTTC
- TRBJ2-3 TRBV7-3 TRBD1 CASSQQRGPDTQYF TGTGCCAGCAGCCAACAAAGGGGGCCAGATACGCAGTATTTT